The 17 T cell receptor beta chains reported below all come from one sample, sequenced in a study of control samples from healthy donors and cancer patients. TCRdb's table, derived via immunoSEQ multiplex PCR, lists solely in-frame clones and lacks some. The sample comprises about 130,000 clones, around nine tenths of which are singletons, and 2% to 2.5% rests with the top ten. Source material: blood. These receptors originate from a man younger than 35 in good health.

The chain has TRBV5-5 and TRBJ1-1; 7 bases align to TRBD1. V lost 0 bases and J lost 6; bases outside the gene matches: 8. CDR1 SGHKS and CDR2 YYEKEE come from the germline V gene (reference sequence). The CDR3 has 15 amino acids. CDR3 bases: TGTGCCAGCAGCTTGGCCGGGACAGCGTATTCTGAAGCTTTCTTT. Amino acids: CASSLAGTAYSEAFF.

For this clone: Other DNA sequences in this specimen translate into the identical CDR3. The chain combines TRBV29-1 with TRBJ2-7, with 9 bases aligning to TRBD2. CDR1 is SQVTM, CDR2 ANQGSEA, per germline. The CDR3 runs to 13 residues. The V and J ends lost 6 bases and 1 base, in that order; junction bases with no gene match: 4. The CDR3 sequence is CSVVLAGSYEQYV. The CDR3 region has the DNA TGCAGCGTCGTCCTAGCGGGATCCTACGAGCAGTACGTC.

V is TRBV10-2 and J is TRBJ2-7; the match to TRBD1 covers 8 bases. The CDR3 sequence is 14 residues long. Germline CDR1 WSHSY, CDR2 SAAADI. The V and J ends lost 3 bases and 3 bases, in that order; junction bases with no gene match: 4. CDR3 amino acids: CASSDPGQVYEQYF. The CDR3 coding sequence is TGCGCCAGCAGTGACCCGGGACAGGTCTACGAGCAGTACTTC.

The chain carries TRBV9 and TRBJ2-7, with 7 nucleotides matching TRBD1. The trim removed 7 bases at V and 5 bases at J, leaving 15 bases unmatched. This CDR3 region has 15 residues. Germline CDR1 reads SGDLS; CDR2 reads YYNGEE. The CDR3 region has the DNA TGTGCCAGCTCATCGACAGGGACCTCTCAGGACGAGCAGTACTTC. It is translated as CASSSTGTSQDEQYF. The complete variable domain, with remaining parts taken from reference TRBV9 and TRBJ2-7, reads DSGVTQTPKHLITATGQRVTLRCSPRSGDLSVYWYQQSLDQGLQFLIQYYNGEERAKGNILERFSAQQFPDLHSELNLSSLELGDSALYFCASSSTGTSQDEQYFGPGTRLTVT.

The chain carries TRBV30 and TRBJ2-1; D perhaps matches TRBD2 (6 bases). The germline V and J ends were trimmed by 5 bases and 5 bases, with 10 bases remaining between them. Per germline, CDR1 GTSNPN and CDR2 SVGIG (reference sequence). This CDR3 is built from 12 residues. The CDR3 is CAWAGSNNEQFF. Here the CDR3 DNA reads TGTGCCTGGGCGGGGTCCAACAATGAGCAGTTCTTC.

This chain joins TRBV30 and TRBJ1-6, with TRBD1 identical over 7 bases. Germline V gene lookup returns CDR1 GTSNPN and CDR2 SVGIG (reference sequence). The CDR3 is 16 amino acids. V dropped 2 bases and J dropped 3; count of bases not matched to a gene: 7. In DNA, the CDR3 is TGTGCCTGGAGTTCCTCCGGGACAGTCTATAATTCACCCCTCCACTTT. It yields the protein CAWSSSGTVYNSPLHF.

The chain joins TRBV6-5 to TRBJ1-1; D ambiguous. V lost 8 bases to trimming and J lost 6 bases, with 16 bases between them. This CDR3 region has 13 residues. CDR1 is MNHEY, CDR2 SVGAGI, per germline. The CDR3 spells CASAPFRPPEAFF. The CDR3 DNA reads TGTGCCAGCGCCCCCTTTAGACCCCCTGAAGCTTTCTTT.

The chain links TRBV27 to TRBJ2-7; either TRBD1 or TRBD2 may fit D (6 bases each). Germline V gene lookup returns CDR1 MNHEY and CDR2 SMNVEV (reference sequence). Trimming removed 2 bases at V and 6 bases at J, with 11 bases between. The CDR3 is made up of 13 amino acids. The CDR3 sequence: CASSLGGLVEQYF. CDR3 nucleotide sequence: TGTGCCAGCAGTTTAGGGGGGCTGGTCGAGCAGTACTTC.

The V gene is TRBV15, the J gene TRBJ2-1, with D perhaps TRBD1 (5 bases). Germline V CDR1 and CDR2: LNHNV, YYDKDF (reference sequence). V was shortened by 5 bases and J by 5 bases, with 16 bases between the two germline ends. The CDR3 spans 15 residues. CDR3 sequence: CATSVDSSFNNEQFF. For the CDR3, the DNA is TGTGCCACCAGCGTTGACAGTTCCTTTAACAATGAGCAGTTCTTC.

The CDR3, as DNA: TGTGCTAGTGGTTTGGGGAACACTGAAGCTTTCTTT. Its translation is CASGLGNTEAFF. The chain employs TRBV12-5 and TRBJ1-1; no firm D call. V lost 1 base and J 1 base, leaving 1 base between the germline ends. The germline gives CDR1 LGHNT, CDR2 FRNRAP. The CDR3 contains 12 residues.

This clone showed up just once. CDR3 residues: CASSLVWQGSTDTQYF. The CDR3 region has the DNA TGTGCCAGCAGCTTAGTTTGGCAGGGTAGTACAGATACGCAGTATTTT. The genes are TRBV7-9 and TRBJ2-3, with D possibly being TRBD1 (5 bases). The germline V gene has CDR1 SEHNR and CDR2 FQNEAQ (reference sequence). This CDR3 is built from 16 residues. Trimming took 1 base from V and 3 from J, leaving 14 bases between them.

The chain joins TRBV30 to TRBJ2-3; 8 nucleotides agree with TRBD1. V lost 5 bases, J lost 1 base, and 5 bases stayed unmatched. Germline V CDR1 and CDR2: GTSNPN, SVGIG (reference sequence). The CDR3 contains 14 residues. CDR3 region: CAWGPGGGTDTQYF. In DNA form, the CDR3 reads TGTGCCTGGGGTCCAGGGGGCGGCACAGATACGCAGTATTTT.

CDR3 protein: CSVMGQNSGNTIYF. CDR3 bases: TGCAGCGTTATGGGACAGAACTCTGGAAACACCATATATTTT. The gene calls are TRBV29-1 and TRBJ1-3, with 7 bases lining up with TRBD1. The CDR3 loop spans 14 amino acids. The germline gives CDR1 SQVTM, CDR2 ANQGSEA. The V gene end was trimmed by 5 bases and the J gene end by 0 bases; junction bases not matched to a gene: 4.

This clone was picked up a small number of times. The CDR3 spells CASSPLGQMGNEQFF. The CDR3 nucleotides are TGTGCCAGCTCACCATTAGGACAAATGGGGAATGAGCAGTTCTTC. The chain combines TRBV18 with TRBJ2-1; D perhaps matches TRBD1 (5 bases). The CDR3 contains 15 residues. Deletions cut 2 bases from V and 7 bases from J, with 15 bases between. Germline loops: CDR1 KGHSH, CDR2 LQKENI.

This chain joins TRBV25-1 and TRBJ2-1; weak D call: TRBD2 (5 bases). The CDR3 length is 11 residues. V gave up 2 bases and J gave up 9 bases, with 5 bases separating them. The germline V gene encodes CDR1 MGHDK and CDR2 SYGVNS. CDR3 nucleotide sequence: TGTGCCAGCAGTGAAGGGAGTGAGCAGTTCTTC. It is translated as CASSEGSEQFF.

This chain joins TRBV7-8 and TRBJ2-7; 9 bases line up with TRBD1. V trimming: 2 bases; J trimming: 6 bases; junction bases outside the gene matches: 5. Germline V gene data show CDR1 as SGHVS and CDR2 as FQNEAQ. CDR3 length equals 14 residues. The CDR3 DNA is TGTGCCAGCAGCTTATTGTGGACAGGGGTCGAGCAGTACTTC. Amino acid sequence: CASSLLWTGVEQYF.

The chain employs TRBV6-2 or TRBV6-3 and TRBJ2-1; TRBD2 agrees at 7 bases. The V and J ends lost 6 bases and 5 bases, in that order; junction bases with no gene match: 7. CDR1 is MNHEY and CDR2 is SVGEGT in the germline V gene. The CDR3 spans 14 residues. CDR3 sequence: CASSTGRGNNEQFF. The CDR3, as DNA: TGTGCCAGCAGCACCGGGCGGGGGAACAATGAGCAGTTCTTC.